This T cell receptor beta chain was sequenced for a study of blood T cell repertoires in COVID-19. The length of the CDR3 is 14 residues. Germline V lookup: CDR1 ENHRY, CDR2 SYGVKD. With V trimmed by 6 bases and J by 3 bases, 6 bases remained unmatched. Method: immunoSEQ multiplex PCR; TCRdb's copy keeps in-frame clones and lacks some. Of about 240,000 clones listed, 86% are singletons. This receptor was obtained from a man aged 55 to 69 with acute or convalescent COVID-19. The sequencing input was peripheral blood. The V call is TRBV10-3, the J call TRBJ2-7; 9 positions match TRBD2. The CDR3 DNA reads as TGTGCCATCAGCACGGGACTAGCAGGCTACGAGCAGTACTTC. Amino acids: CAISTGLAGYEQYF.